Listed below are T cell receptor beta chains from one sample, sequenced in a study of T cells in Graves' hyperthyroidism and ophthalmopathy. Using its own MiXCR run on the multiplex PCR reads, TCRdb lists one record per CDR3 protein. In the table there are around 500,000 distinct CDR3 sequences, around an eighth of which are singletons. The specimen sequenced was blood. The origin of the receptors is a woman aged 18-29 years with Graves' hyperthyroidism. Each CDR3 is given without its conserved first and last residue.

TRBV5-1,ASSFGGLAGANEQF
TRBV19,ASSRTGARYGYT
TRBV5-1,ASSLDPGTGETQY
TRBV5-1,ASRKGSSDHSYEQY
TRBV4-1,ASSQEGPASDTQY
TRBV3-1,ASSPTRQGYAGELF
TRBV6-2/TRBV6-3,ASSYVIRTPT
TRBV19,ASSMTSGSYEQY
TRBV19,ASSISPSGSRHEQF
TRBV18,ASCQTRTSGRTDTQY
TRBV3-1,ASSQEGVRVYNEQF
TRBV30,AWKGPLGQLNTEAF
TRBV27,ASSPYREGNTGELF
TRBV12-3/TRBV12-4,ASRSSPGLAGGFQHWDTQY
TRBV5-6,ASSLGLGDTEAF
TRBV9,ASSSERENTGELF
TRBV20-1,SASLSSGSHNRYNEQF
TRBV4-1,ASSQSNSGINQPQH
TRBV19,ASSILEGGERAQPQH
TRBV5-1,ASPNSAGEQF
TRBV20-1,SARVLAGMETQY
TRBV25-1,ASRKGGGSQAVPYNEQF
TRBV29-1,SVGGTGANEKLF
TRBV6-1,ASSGGAVYGYT
TRBV27,ASSPGRSNSPLH
TRBV27,ASSSTDSYSGGYT
TRBV11-2,ASNLRGANHEQY
TRBV7-7,ASSLNSGDESNEQF
TRBV19,ASSTRLGQGSNQPQH
TRBV6-1,ASSDDDRSLINAQY
TRBV6-1,ASNGGSISGNTIY
TRBV5-1,ASSSPGLVGGELF
TRBV9,ASSVTALDTQY
TRBV12-3/TRBV12-4,ASSGGGEGGGYEQY
TRBV29-1,SVEWTGTKNIQY
TRBV19,AMTGQGATEAF
TRBV11-3,ASSLKGGEQF
TRBV6-1,ASSLAGENNEQF
TRBV30,AWSGVNTEAF
TRBV7-9,ASSFASRLTDTQY
TRBV11-2,ASSLGGRNGQTQY
TRBV12-3/TRBV12-4,ASSSWGEFLSGELF
TRBV24-1,ATSDWREGTLTDTQY
TRBV4-1,ASSQGDRQGSEKLF
TRBV7-2,ASSFQGAAGAEAF